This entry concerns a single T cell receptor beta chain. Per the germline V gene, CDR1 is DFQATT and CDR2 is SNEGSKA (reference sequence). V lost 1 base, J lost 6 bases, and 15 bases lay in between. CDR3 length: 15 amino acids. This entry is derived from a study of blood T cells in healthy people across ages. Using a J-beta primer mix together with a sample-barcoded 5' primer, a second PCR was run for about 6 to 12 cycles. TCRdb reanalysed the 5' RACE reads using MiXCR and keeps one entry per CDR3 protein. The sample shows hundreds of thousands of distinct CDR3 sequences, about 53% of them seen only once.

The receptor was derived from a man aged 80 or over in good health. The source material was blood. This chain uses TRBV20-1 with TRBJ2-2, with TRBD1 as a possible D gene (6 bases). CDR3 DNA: TGCAGTGCTAGAGGAGCCAGGGGAAGATCCGGGGAGCTGTTTTTT. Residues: CSARGARGRSGELFF.